The TCR beta chain described here comes from a study of breast tumors, draining lymph nodes, adjacent tissues. This clonotype was seen at least ten times. Its target is unknown. Deletions cut 0 bases from V and 0 bases from J, with 12 bases between. CDR3 length equals 18 residues. Germline lookup yields CDR1 MNHEY and CDR2 SVGAGI. One entry per CDR3 protein results from TCRdb running MiXCR on the multiplex PCR reads. The table lists about 230,000 distinct CDR3 sequences, roughly 30% of them singletons. Samples came from axillary lymph nodes draining the breast cancer. Study results and caveats: Tumor TCR diversity was below lymph nodes but above nontumor tissue. Data fit most tumor T cells coming from lymph node, expanding in tumor.

Sequencing was performed on axillary lymph node tissue. This clonotype originated in a female donor with breast cancer. Some clones in this sample may be carry-over from other donors' samples. This chain joins TRBV6-5 and TRBJ1-6; D call uncertain. CDR3 sequence (DNA): TGTGCCAGCAGTTACTCCGTAACGGGGAGCTCCTATAATTCACCCCTCCACTTT. It is translated as CASSYSVTGSSYNSPLHF.